The TCR beta chain described here comes from a study of T cell responses to AZD1222 COVID-19 vaccine. Study information: Some second doses came at about 4 weeks and others at about 12 weeks; these were pooled. Overall study findings and caveats: CD4 TCRs covered the whole spike, strongest at regions 160-218 and 743-854. The number of AZD1222 recipients seropositive at baseline was only 5 to 7. In the spike-specific TCR repertoire, nearly half reportedly target unmutated variant regions.

V lost 3 bases and J lost 4; bases outside the gene matches: 17. CDR1 and CDR2 from the germline V gene are LNHDA and SQIVND (reference sequence). This CDR3 region has 18 residues. A note on this clone: Its antigen is unknown.

This table comes from immunoSEQ multiplex PCR, and its TCRdb copy is limited to in-frame clones, with some not included. Found here are about 120,000 clones, roughly 89% of them singletons; the top ten hold 8.4%. The sequenced sample was peripheral blood, obtained on day 0 of AZD1222 vaccination. This chain uses TRBV19 with TRBJ1-2; 7 bases are shared with TRBD1. This receptor was taken from an adult in good health. The CDR3 spells CASSIQTPSGGKGYGYTF. CDR3 DNA: TGTGCCAGTAGTATTCAGACCCCGTCAGGGGGAAAAGGCTATGGCTACACCTTC.